These 8 T cell receptor beta chains came from one sample sequenced in a study of T cell responses to AZD1222 COVID-19 vaccine. The method was immunoSEQ multiplex PCR; TCRdb's version includes in-frame clones alone and lacks a portion of them. The sample gives approximately 120,000 clones, 90% of which show up once; 4.4% is in the top ten. The material sequenced was peripheral blood, taken on day 0 of MenACWY control vaccination. The receptors stem from an adult in good health.

This clone appeared a single time. V usage is TRBV2 and J usage is TRBJ2-3; 7 nucleotides align to TRBD1. The ends lost 6 bases at V and 4 bases at J; junction bases unmatched: 13. The CDR3 contains 16 residues. CDR1 is SNHLY and CDR2 is FYNNEI in the germline V gene. CDR3 residues: CASRTPQGIRADTQYF. CDR3 DNA sequence: TGTGCCAGCAGGACCCCACAGGGGATCCGGGCAGATACGCAGTATTTT.

The chain joins TRBV28 to TRBJ2-3, with 11 bases identical to TRBD2. Germline assignment: CDR1 MDHEN and CDR2 SYDVKM. Germline trimming cut 5 bases from V and 7 bases from J; bases unmatched to any gene: 11. The CDR3 contains 16 residues. Here the CDR3 DNA reads TGTGCCAGCAGTCCGCTTTTAGTAGCGGGGGGGAATACGCAGTATTTT. The encoded protein is CASSPLLVAGGNTQYF. The full variable domain, completed using reference TRBV28 and TRBJ2-3, is DVKVTQSSRYLVKRTGEKVFLECVQDMDHENMFWYRQDPGLGLRLIYFSYDVKMKEKGDIPEGYSVSREKKERFSLILESASTNQTSMYLCASSPLLVAGGNTQYFGPGTRLTVL.

The chain has TRBV10-2 and TRBJ2-1; no reliable D call. The germline gives CDR1 WSHSY, CDR2 SAAADI. This CDR3 is built from 15 residues. Trimming shortened V by 3 bases and J by 2 bases, and 11 bases separated the two germline ends. DNA for the CDR3: TGCGCCAGCAGTGACGGGTCTCTGACCTACAATGAGCAGTTCTTC. Protein: CASSDGSLTYNEQFF.

The V and J genes are TRBV20-1 and TRBJ1-1; 8 nucleotides line up with TRBD1. The CDR3 loop spans 15 amino acids. Unmatched junction bases numbered 13, after V lost 3 bases and J lost 7 bases. The V gene's germline CDR1 is DFQATT and CDR2 SNEGSKA (reference sequence). CDR3 DNA: TGCAGTGCTAGTCGCCCGCGGACAGGGTTCGGTGAAGCTTTCTTT. This gives the protein CSASRPRTGFGEAFF.

The chain is built from TRBV5-1 and TRBJ2-2; D unresolved. Deletions cut 5 bases from V and 4 bases from J, with 12 bases between. The CDR3 consists of 14 residues. The V gene's germline CDR1 is SGHRS and CDR2 YFSETQ. The CDR3 sequence: CASSGVGFTGELFF. The CDR3, as DNA: TGCGCCAGCAGTGGGGTAGGCTTCACCGGGGAGCTGTTTTTT.

The V call is TRBV2, the J call TRBJ2-4, with a possible D match to TRBD2 (6 bases). The germline CDR1 and CDR2 sequences are SNHLY and FYNNEI. The CDR3 consists of 17 residues. V lost 6 bases, J lost 4 bases, and 22 bases lay in between. The DNA of the CDR3 is TGTGCCAGCAGCCTAACCGGTCGGCAGGGAGGAAAAAACATTCAGTACTTC. Amino acid sequence: CASSLTGRQGGKNIQYF. The variable domain in full, completed from reference TRBV2 and TRBJ2-4, reads EPEVTQTPSHQVTQMGQEVILRCVPISNHLYFYWYRQILGQKVEFLVSFYNNEISEKSEIFDDQFSVERPDGSNFTLKIRSTKLEDSAMYFCASSLTGRQGGKNIQYFGAGTRLSVL.

This chain connects TRBV28 to TRBJ2-7; D gene ambiguous. This CDR3 contains 13 residues. V lost 5 bases and J 6 bases, leaving 14 bases between the germline ends. The germline gives CDR1 MDHEN, CDR2 SYDVKM. CDR3 sequence: CASSTPPASEQYV. The CDR3 nucleotides are TGTGCCAGCAGTACCCCACCAGCTTCCGAGCAGTACGTC.

The chain uses TRBV3-1 (or the pseudogene TRBV3-2) and TRBJ2-3; maybe TRBD2 (6 bases). V gave up 1 base and J gave up 5 bases, with 13 bases separating them. This CDR3 comprises 15 residues. The germline V gene has CDR1 LGHDT and CDR2 YNNKEL (reference sequence). CDR3 nucleotides: TGTGCCAGCAGCCAAGTAGGTTCTAGCGTAGATACGCAGTATTTT. This codes for CASSQVGSSVDTQYF.